The clone carrying this TCR beta chain was counted a single time. This entry is derived from a study of Ad26.COV2.S vaccination and SARS-CoV-2 variants. V dropped 0 bases and J dropped 0 bases, with 16 bases sitting between them. The CDR3 is 18 amino acids. The germline V gene encodes CDR1 LGHNA and CDR2 YNFKEQ. Regarding treatment: roughly 18 received Ad26.COV2.S at low or high dose, single or two shots; several received placebo; per-sample allocation not given. The study sampled participants on day 63 after the first vaccine or placebo injection. The assay was immunoSEQ multiplex PCR, and TCRdb's table has in-frame clones only and misses some. The data hold 380,000 or so clones, with about 87% observed a single time.

This TCR derives from a person aged 18-65 years who received the Ad26.COV2.S COVID-19 vaccine or a placebo. The sequencing used peripheral blood, collected in a trial of Ad26.COV2.S vaccine versus placebo. The chain couples TRBV4-2 to TRBJ2-3; D is uncertain. The CDR3 here is CASSQDFLQRASTDTQYF. CDR3 nucleotides: TGTGCCAGCAGCCAAGATTTTTTACAGCGTGCTAGCACAGATACGCAGTATTTT.